This T cell receptor (beta chain) was captured by sequencing in a study of CD8+CD57+ T cells in acquired aplastic anemia (dated by TCRdb to 2016 to 2018). Background for the entire study: Extracted DNA from sorted CD4+ and CD8+ cells averaged around 2.9 ug, ranging from roughly 0.19 to 27.4 ug. An average of approximately 10 million reads for CD4+ cells and 11 million to 13 million reads for CD8+ cells was obtained from healthy donor samples.

From V the trimming removes 0 bases and from J it removes 6 bases, while the gene matches leave 17 bases of the junction unaccounted for. Looking up the germline V gene yields CDR1 SGDLS and CDR2 YYNGEE. From the cysteine up to the phenylalanine, the CDR3 has a length of 18 residues. This entry keeps only the CDR3 DNA: 54 bases, framed from base 1. The study deep-sequenced TCR repertoires of sorted CD4+ and CD8+ blood T cells from severe aplastic anemia patients and healthy subjects. Ficoll-Paque density gradient centrifugation was used to isolate peripheral blood mononuclear cells. Before DNA extraction, CD4+ and CD8+ T cells were sorted with FACS or magnetic beads. Regarding this clonotype: Its antigen remains undetermined. The record has no base qualities; no much larger clone is one base away.

Genomic DNA was used as template for profiling of TCR beta VDJ combinations and CDR3 sequences. An Illumina HiSeq 2000 was used for TCR repertoire sequencing. In the authors' own workflow: TRBV/TRBJ rearrangement plots, CDR3 size and DJ length profiles, and Simpson's diversity index were used to evaluate the repertoires. The immunodominant clone was defined as the most abundant DNA sequence in deep sequencing data. CDR3 amino acid sequences were checked for sharing across subjects and were also compared against the VDJdb database and published repertoires. TCRdb applied fastp at Q25 and MiXCR to the public reads, then kept only in-frame beta chains. Each entry is one CDR3 protein sequence, shown with its most common DNA and genes. For this entry, the V and J calls and clone size follow TCRdb and not the study's own pipeline. The sample table lists some 190,000 distinct CDR3 sequences, about half of them with a count of one. Together, the top ten hold 2.5% to 3.5% of the sample.

The full study reports these points: CD8+ Simpson's diversity did not differ significantly between patients and healthy controls (P=0.060). About 29 CD8+ CDR3 sequences were found to be shared between patients and controls, but these sequences appeared to be highly expressed in patients and within the immunodominant clones of the patients.

The sequence is built from TRBV9 and TRBJ1-2; 7 central nucleotides agree with TRBD1. The clonotype comes from a human donor in good health. The specimen was sorted CD4+, CD8+, or CD8+CD57+ T cells (not recorded which) from PBMCs. At the DNA level, the sequence is TGTGCCAGCAGCGTAGCTCGGATTACGACAGGGCCTTATCATGGCTACACCTTC. Translated, this gives CASSVARITTGPYHGYTF.